This TCR beta chain was identified during a study of blood T cell repertoires in COVID-19. Germline loops: CDR1 LNHNV, CDR2 YYDKDF (reference sequence). V gave up 0 bases and J gave up 2 bases, with 9 bases separating them. CDR3 length: 15 amino acids. Method: immunoSEQ multiplex PCR; TCRdb's copy keeps in-frame clones and lacks some. The sample records 250,000 to 300,000 clones, around 88% being singletons. The sample taken for sequencing was peripheral blood. The chain links TRBV15 to TRBJ2-3; D perhaps matches TRBD2 (5 bases). This TCR was sampled from an older woman with COVID-19, enrolled during active disease. The CDR3 DNA is TGTGCCACCAGCAGAGAATTCCGGGACACAGATACGCAGTATTTT. This sequence encodes CATSREFRDTDTQYF. Variable domain in full (rest from reference TRBV15 and TRBJ2-3): DAMVIQNPRYQVTQFGKPVTLSCSQTLNHNVMYWYQQKSSQAPKLLFHYYDKDFNNEADTPDNFQSRRPNTSFCFLDIRSPGLGDTAMYLCATSREFRDTDTQYFGPGTRLTVL.